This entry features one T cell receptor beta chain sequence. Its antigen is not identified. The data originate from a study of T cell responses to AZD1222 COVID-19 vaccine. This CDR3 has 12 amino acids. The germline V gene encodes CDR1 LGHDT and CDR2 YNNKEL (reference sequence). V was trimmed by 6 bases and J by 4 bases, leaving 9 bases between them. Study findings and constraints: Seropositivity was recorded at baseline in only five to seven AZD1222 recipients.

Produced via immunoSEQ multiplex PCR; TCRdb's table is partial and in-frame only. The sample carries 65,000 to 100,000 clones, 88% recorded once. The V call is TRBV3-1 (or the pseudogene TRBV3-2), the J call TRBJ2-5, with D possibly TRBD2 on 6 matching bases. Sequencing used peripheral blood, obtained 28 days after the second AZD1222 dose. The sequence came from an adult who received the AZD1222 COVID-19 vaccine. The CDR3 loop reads CASRSGVETQYF. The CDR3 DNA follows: TGTGCCAGCAGATCGGGAGTAGAGACCCAGTACTTC.